These 23 T cell receptor beta chains share one sample of origin, sequenced in a study of cytomegalovirus exposure and HLA in healthy donors. Amplification used 60 Vbeta primers and 13 Jbeta primers. The method was immunoSEQ multiplex PCR; TCRdb's version includes in-frame clones alone and lacks a portion of them. The sample lists nearly 110,000 clones, about 70% seen once, with under 6.5% in the top ten. The sample consisted of PBMCs. The receptors here all came from a woman between 50 and 59 years old in good health and CMV-seropositive.

This clone has more than one count but fewer than ten. V usage is TRBV18 and J usage is TRBJ1-1; no firm D call. The germline V and J ends were trimmed by 3 bases and 5 bases, with 10 bases remaining between them. The germline V gene encodes CDR1 KGHSH and CDR2 LQKENI. CDR3 length: 13 residues. CDR3 nucleotides: TGTGCCAGCTCACCCAATGCACAGACTGAAGCTTTCTTT. Protein product: CASSPNAQTEAFF.

The chain is built from TRBV9 and TRBJ1-1, with D possibly being TRBD1 (5 bases). Trimming took 0 bases from V and 10 from J, leaving 22 bases between them. The germline CDR1 and CDR2 sequences are SGDLS and YYNGEE. This CDR3 is built from 16 residues. The CDR3 DNA reads as TGTGCCAGCAGCGTAGATCCAGTCACGGCAAGCACAGGAGCTTTCTTT. It specifies CASSVDPVTASTGAFF.

To note about this clone: This specimen includes other DNA sequences encoding the same CDR3. The chain combines TRBV19 with TRBJ1-6; D is undetermined. The CDR3 totals 15 residues. Trimming took 1 base from V and 0 from J, leaving 4 bases between them. Germline V gives CDR1 LNHDA, CDR2 SQIVND (reference sequence). The CDR3 here is CASSIGSSYNSPLHF. The CDR3 DNA reads as TGTGCCAGTAGTATAGGCAGCTCCTATAATTCACCCCTCCACTTT.

This clone was detected a few times. The chain uses TRBV6-4 and TRBJ2-5; 8 bases are a match to TRBD2. The tail of the sequence fits TRBJ2-7 better, so the J call may be wrong. CDR3 length equals 15 residues. Germline V gene data show CDR1 as MRHNA and CDR2 as SNTAGT. CDR3 bases: TGTGCCAGCAGTGGGTCAAAGGGGCGGGAGGACGAGCAGTACTTC. Its translation: CASSGSKGREDEQYF.

The chain recombines TRBV28 with TRBJ1-5; TRBD1 matches 7 bases. The CDR3 runs 16 residues. Trimming removed 5 bases from V and 1 base from J; junction bases left unmatched: 8. Germline V lookup: CDR1 MDHEN, CDR2 SYDVKM. CDR3 protein: CASSAYRGLSNQPQHF. For the CDR3, the DNA is TGTGCCAGCAGTGCGTACAGGGGACTCAGCAATCAGCCCCAGCATTTT.

The chain is built from TRBV7-8 and TRBJ1-5; D gene unclear. The CDR3 loop spans 16 amino acids. Germline V gene lookup returns CDR1 SGHVS and CDR2 FQNEAQ. V was pared by 1 base and J by 0 bases, with 10 bases between. Here the CDR3 DNA reads TGTGCCAGCAGCTTAGTTTACAGAAATAGCAATCAGCCCCAGCATTTT. It is translated as CASSLVYRNSNQPQHF.

This rearrangement joins TRBV19 to TRBJ1-1; TRBD1 might be the D (6 bases). Between the trimmed V and J ends, which lost 7 bases and 3 bases, there was a span of 15 bases. From germline, CDR1 is LNHDA and CDR2 SQIVND (reference sequence). The CDR3 extends over 14 amino acids. The CDR3 spells CASTWTVTHTEAFF. Written as DNA, the CDR3 is TGTGCCAGTACCTGGACAGTGACTCACACTGAAGCTTTCTTT. Variable domain in full (rest from reference TRBV19 and TRBJ1-1): DGGITQSPKYLFRKEGQNVTLSCEQNLNHDAMYWYRQDPGQGLRLIYYSQIVNDFQKGDIAEGYSVSREKKESFPLTVTSAQKNPTAFYLCASTWTVTHTEAFFGQGTRLTVV.

This clone was detected a few times. CDR3 sequence (DNA): TGTGCCAGCAGCTTGGGGGGGGATCGGAATGAGCAGTTCTTC. This encodes CASSLGGDRNEQFF. The chain employs TRBV5-4 and TRBJ2-1, with D possibly being TRBD2 (6 bases). Germline CDR1 is SGHNT and CDR2 is YYREEE (reference sequence). Trimming pared 0 bases from V and 7 bases from J, leaving 11 bases between. CDR3 length: 14 amino acids.

The J gene is TRBJ1-2, the V gene TRBV5-1; D possibly corresponds to TRBD1 (5 bases). CDR1 is SGHRS, CDR2 YFSETQ, per germline. Trimming removed 0 bases from V and 4 bases from J, with 13 bases in between. The CDR3 loop spans 15 amino acids. This chain's CDR3 is CASSLEGLRGYGYTF. The CDR3 DNA sequence: TGCGCCAGCAGCTTGGAGGGGTTGCGGGGCTATGGCTACACCTTC.

This clone appeared a single time. The same CDR3 can be traced to other DNA sequences in this sample. The rearrangement joins TRBV27 to TRBJ1-2; 8 bases are shared with TRBD1. This CDR3 spans 14 amino acids. V gave up 5 bases and J gave up 4 bases; unmatched junction bases: 6. CDR1 and CDR2 from the germline V gene are MNHEY and SMNVEV (reference sequence). In nucleotides, the CDR3 is TGTGCCAGCAGTCTCGGACAGGGTCCCTATGGCTACACCTTC. It codes for CASSLGQGPYGYTF.

This CDR3 is CASSLAGGRDTQYF. As DNA, the CDR3 is TGCGCCAGCAGCTTAGCGGGGGGAAGAGATACGCAGTATTTT. This chain connects TRBV5-1 to TRBJ2-3, with 9 nucleotides matching TRBD2. The CDR3 covers 14 residues. Germline CDR1 and CDR2: SGHRS and YFSETQ. J was trimmed by 5 bases and V by 2 bases; bases with no gene match: 3. The full variable domain, rest sourced from reference TRBV5-1 and TRBJ2-3, is KAGVTQTPRYLIKTRGQQVTLSCSPISGHRSVSWYQQTPGQGLQFLFEYFSETQRNKGNFPGRFSGRQFSNSRSEMNVSTLELGDSALYLCASSLAGGRDTQYFGPGTRLTVL.

The V and J genes are TRBV14 and TRBJ2-1; no clear D gene. The V end lost 0 bases, the J end lost 10 bases, and 10 bases lay between the germline ends. The CDR3 contains 13 residues. CDR1 and CDR2 (germline): SGHDN, FVKESK. CDR3 protein: CASSQEIVGEQFF. For the CDR3, the DNA is TGTGCCAGCAGCCAAGAAATCGTCGGGGAGCAGTTCTTC.

This chain connects TRBV29-1 to TRBJ2-1; no definite D call. Trimming cost V 4 bases and J 0 bases, with 7 bases left between them. Germline V gene data show CDR1 as SQVTM and CDR2 as ANQGSEA. CDR3 length: 13 residues. The CDR3 coding sequence is TGCAGCGTTGGGCAGGCCTCCTACAATGAGCAGTTCTTC. Its protein is CSVGQASYNEQFF.

As regards this clone: A read error may produce the germline difference seen at one junction end. The sample carries other DNA sequences with the same CDR3. The chain is built from TRBV18 and TRBJ1-2, with D maybe TRBD1 (5 bases). Germline lookup yields CDR1 KGHSH and CDR2 LQKENI. The CDR3 runs 13 residues. The CDR3 coding sequence is TGTGCTAGCTCACCACGGGGGGACTATGGCTACACCTTC. Translated: CASSPRGDYGYTF.

This clone was counted a few times. The chain couples TRBV27 to TRBJ1-2, with TRBD1 matching 7 bases. Germline V CDR1 and CDR2: MNHEY, SMNVEV (reference sequence). CDR3 size: 16 residues. V shed 1 base, J shed 2 bases, and the junction held 7 bases outside the gene matches. The CDR3 nucleotides are TGTGCCAGCAGTTTATTAGGGACAGAGGTCAACTATGGCTACACCTTC. It codes for CASSLLGTEVNYGYTF.

The chain recombines TRBV27 with TRBJ1-5, with a weak D call TRBD1 (6 bases). The CDR3 length is 14 residues. Germline loops: CDR1 MNHEY, CDR2 SMNVEV (reference sequence). V lost 8 bases and J 3 bases, leaving 14 bases between the germline ends. CDR3 amino acids: CASSLGQYNQPQHF. The DNA for the CDR3 is TGTGCCAGCTCTCTAGGACAGTACAATCAGCCCCAGCATTTT.

The V call is TRBV6-1, the J call TRBJ1-2; possibly TRBD1 for D (5 bases). Germline assignment: CDR1 MNHNS and CDR2 SASEGT. The CDR3 is 13 residues long. V was shortened by 8 bases and J by 4 bases, with 14 bases between the two germline ends. The CDR3 region is CASPGGYGYGYTF. The CDR3 bases are TGTGCCAGCCCGGGGGGATATGGCTATGGCTACACCTTC.

The V call is TRBV19, the J call TRBJ1-6; 10 bases align to TRBD1. V lost 10 bases to trimming and J lost 8 bases; unmatched junction nucleotides: 8. CDR1 and CDR2 from the germline V gene are LNHDA and SQIVND (reference sequence). The CDR3 runs 14 residues. Here the CDR3 reads CATADRGNDSPLHF. The CDR3 DNA reads TGTGCCACCGCGGACAGGGGGAACGATTCACCCCTCCACTTT. The full variable domain, rest sourced from reference TRBV19 and TRBJ1-6, is DGGITQSPKYLFRKEGQNVTLSCEQNLNHDAMYWYRQDPGQGLRLIYYSQIVNDFQKGDIAEGYSVSREKKESFPLTVTSAQKNPTAFYLCATADRGNDSPLHFGNGTRLTVT.

The rearrangement joins TRBV18 to TRBJ1-5; D is unresolved. The germline gives CDR1 KGHSH, CDR2 LQKENI. Trimming pared 2 bases from V and 5 bases from J, leaving 16 bases between. The CDR3 loop spans 16 amino acids. The CDR3 DNA follows: TGTGCCAGCTCACCAGACAATCCTAACGGTCATCAGCCCCAGCATTTT. Its protein is CASSPDNPNGHQPQHF.

The chain recombines TRBV13 with TRBJ1-1; 7 bases are a match to TRBD1. CDR1 is PRHDT and CDR2 is FYEKMQ in the germline V gene (reference sequence). The CDR3 is 15 residues long. Trimming took 3 bases from V and 7 from J; bases not matched to a gene: 11. The CDR3 DNA reads TGTGCCAGCAGCTTCGGACAGGTCGGAACACTTGAAGCTTTCTTT. The encoded protein is CASSFGQVGTLEAFF.

The chain has TRBV10-3 and TRBJ1-1; D remains unclear. The CDR3 is 13 amino acids. V lost 6 bases and J lost 1, with 9 bases in between. The germline CDR1 and CDR2 sequences are ENHRY and SYGVKD. This CDR3 reads CAIRWEGNTEAFF. DNA of the CDR3: TGTGCCATCAGGTGGGAGGGGAACACTGAAGCTTTCTTT.

Details on this clone: An end of the junction does not agree with germline; a read error may underlie this. This rearrangement joins TRBV7-9 to TRBJ2-2; weak D call: TRBD1 (6 bases). Germline lookup yields CDR1 SEHNR and CDR2 FQNEAQ (reference sequence). This CDR3 has 15 amino acids. For the CDR3, the DNA is TGTTCCAGCAGCTCCTCTCCAGGGGTCCCCGGGGAGCTGTTTTTT. Translating gives CSSSSSPGVPGELFF.

The rearrangement uses TRBV4-1 and TRBJ2-7; D perhaps matches TRBD1 (5 bases). The CDR3 extends over 17 amino acids. Per germline, CDR1 MGHRA and CDR2 YSYEKL. Trimming shortened V by 0 bases and J by 0 bases, and 15 bases separated the two germline ends. The CDR3 sequence: CASSQDPRGSLSYEQYF. CDR3 in DNA: TGCGCCAGCAGCCAAGACCCTAGGGGTAGCCTCTCCTACGAGCAGTACTTC.